The clone carrying this T cell receptor beta chain occurred a few times. Its antigen remains unidentified. In germline, CDR1 is SGHRS, CDR2 YFSETQ. The CDR3 extends over 16 amino acids. V lost 4 bases and J 0 bases, leaving 13 bases between the germline ends. In patients aged 18 to 65, hyperthyroidism was newly diagnosed, with duration under 2 months. The authors obtained PBMCs from roughly 9.7 ml of fresh peripheral blood. RNA transcripts were the template for amplifying TCR beta CDR3 regions. The TCR CDR3 was amplified in a first-round RT-PCR using the HTBI primer set. TCRdb redid the calling of the multiplex PCR reads with MiXCR, one entry per CDR3 protein. This sample has 690,000 or so distinct CDR3 sequences, with under 20% found just once. The data were taken from a study of T cells in Graves' hyperthyroidism and ophthalmopathy. Study-level information: It was at initial diagnosis, before any treatment, that peripheral blood was collected. Points from the study as a whole: Blood also contained most expanded thyroid clonotypes above 0.001.

The genes are TRBV5-1 and TRBJ1-4, with a possible D match to TRBD1 (6 bases). What was sequenced was blood. The sequence was collected from a woman between 50 and 59 years old with Graves' hyperthyroidism that later progressed to Graves' ophthalmopathy. CDR3 loop: CASSRGQKATNEKLFF. As DNA, the CDR3 is TGCGCCAGCAGCCGAGGACAGAAAGCAACTAATGAAAAACTGTTTTTT.